This T cell receptor beta chain was found in a study of spatial heterogeneity in lung cancer. General study points: More often at tumor resection than at routine follow-up, ubiquitous expanded tumor TCRs were detected in the blood.

Germline V gene lookup returns CDR1 SNHLY and CDR2 FYNNEI. V was clipped by 6 bases and J by 0 bases; unmatched bases: 13. This CDR3 comprises 18 residues. Sample time point: sample taken at primary tumor resection. Tumor, nontumor lung or frozen PBMC supplied whole RNA that was sequenced unsorted. Each TCR cDNA molecule bore a unique molecular identifier. Using its own MiXCR run on the 5' RACE reads, TCRdb lists one record per CDR3 protein. The data show approximately 92,000 distinct CDR3 sequences, approximately 12% seen once. As concerns this clonotype: What it binds is not known.

The rearrangement uses TRBV2 and TRBJ1-5; 8 bases fit TRBD1. The sample was PBMCs, taken at surgery. This TCR came from a male donor with early-stage non-small cell lung cancer. The CDR3 nucleotides read TGTGCCAGCAGCGCGGACAGGGCGCAGCCTGATAGCAATCAGCCCCAGCATTTT. Translation: CASSADRAQPDSNQPQHF.